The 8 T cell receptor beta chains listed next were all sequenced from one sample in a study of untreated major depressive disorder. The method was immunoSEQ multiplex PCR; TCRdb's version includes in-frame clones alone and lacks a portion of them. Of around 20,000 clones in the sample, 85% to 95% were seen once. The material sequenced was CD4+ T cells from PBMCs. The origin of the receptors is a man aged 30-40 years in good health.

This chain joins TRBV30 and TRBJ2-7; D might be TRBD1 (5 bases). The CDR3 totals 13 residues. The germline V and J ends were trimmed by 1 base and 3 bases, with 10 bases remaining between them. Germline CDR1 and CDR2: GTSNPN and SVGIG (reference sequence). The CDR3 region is CAWSEGWIYEQYF. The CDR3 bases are TGTGCCTGGAGTGAGGGGTGGATCTACGAGCAGTACTTC. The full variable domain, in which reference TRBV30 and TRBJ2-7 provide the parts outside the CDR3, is SQTIHQWPATLVQPVGSPLSLECTVEGTSNPNLYWYRQAAGRGLQLLFYSVGIGQISSEVPQNLSASRPQDRQFILSSKKLLLSDSGFYLCAWSEGWIYEQYFGPGTRLTVT.

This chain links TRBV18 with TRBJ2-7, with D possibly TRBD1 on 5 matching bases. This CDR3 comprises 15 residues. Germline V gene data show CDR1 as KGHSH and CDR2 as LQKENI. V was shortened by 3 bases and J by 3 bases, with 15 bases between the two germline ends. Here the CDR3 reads CASSPRQGTSYEQYF. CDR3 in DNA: TGTGCCAGCTCACCGCGTCAGGGAACGAGCTACGAGCAGTACTTC.

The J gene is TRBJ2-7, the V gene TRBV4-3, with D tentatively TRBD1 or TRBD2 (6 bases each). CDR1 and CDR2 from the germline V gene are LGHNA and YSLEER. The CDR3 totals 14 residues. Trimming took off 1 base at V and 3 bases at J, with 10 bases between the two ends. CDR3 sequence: CASSQVKGGYEQYF. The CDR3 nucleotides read TGCGCCAGCAGCCAAGTTAAGGGGGGCTACGAGCAGTACTTC.

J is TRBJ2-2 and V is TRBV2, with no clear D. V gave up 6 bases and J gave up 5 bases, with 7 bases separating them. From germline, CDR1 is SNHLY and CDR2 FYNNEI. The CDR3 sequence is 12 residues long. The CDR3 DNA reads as TGTGCCAGCAGGGTTTTAACCGGGGAGCTGTTTTTT. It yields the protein CASRVLTGELFF.

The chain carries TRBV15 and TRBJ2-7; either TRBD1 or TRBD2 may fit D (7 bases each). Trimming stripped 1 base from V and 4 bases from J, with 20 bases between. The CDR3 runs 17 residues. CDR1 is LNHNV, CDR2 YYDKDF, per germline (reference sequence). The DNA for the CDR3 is TGTGCCACCAGCAGAGGCGAGGGGGGGACAGCCATGTACGAGCAGTACTTC. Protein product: CATSRGEGGTAMYEQYF.

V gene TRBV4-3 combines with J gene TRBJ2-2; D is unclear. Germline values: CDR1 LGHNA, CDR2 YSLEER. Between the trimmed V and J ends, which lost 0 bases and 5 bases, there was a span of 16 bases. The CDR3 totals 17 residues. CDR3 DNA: TGCGCCAGCAGCCAAGATCGGGCCATGTCTCTAACCGGGGAGCTGTTTTTT. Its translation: CASSQDRAMSLTGELFF.

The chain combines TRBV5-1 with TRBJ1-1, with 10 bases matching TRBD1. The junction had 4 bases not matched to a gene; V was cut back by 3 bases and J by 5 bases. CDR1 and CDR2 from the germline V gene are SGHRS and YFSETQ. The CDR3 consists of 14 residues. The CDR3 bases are TGCGCCAGCAGCTATTGGACAGGGGGGACTGAAGCTTTCTTT. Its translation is CASSYWTGGTEAFF.

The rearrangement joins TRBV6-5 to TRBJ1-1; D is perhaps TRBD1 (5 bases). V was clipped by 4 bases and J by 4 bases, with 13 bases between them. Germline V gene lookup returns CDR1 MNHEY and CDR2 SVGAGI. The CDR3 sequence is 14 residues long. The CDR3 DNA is TGTGCCAGCAGTTTTCGCAGGGTGGGCACTGAAGCTTTCTTT. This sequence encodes CASSFRRVGTEAFF.